Listed below are T cell receptor beta chains from one sample, sequenced in a study of blood T cell repertoires in COVID-19. Libraries were prepared by immunoSEQ multiplex PCR; TCRdb keeps only in-frame clonotypes and omits some of them. The repertoire includes 150,000 to 170,000 clones, about four fifths of them detected once, and 3.7% sits in the top ten. The source material was peripheral blood. Source of these receptors: a woman at least 80 years old with acute or convalescent COVID-19. Each CDR3 is given with its conserved first and last residue. A D gene is named only where the DNA matches it firmly. Clone size is given for some rows only: seen once, a few or many times, or a class if the clone is expanded.

D gene,J gene,V gene,clone size,CDR3 DNA,CDR3 protein
-,TRBJ1-2,TRBV23-1,-,TGCGCCAGCAGTCGGGGGGGTTACTATGGCTACACCTTC,CASSRGGYYGYTF
-,TRBJ2-7,TRBV7-8,-,TGTGCCAGCAGCTTAGCGCTTATGGGCAAGGAGGGCGAGCAGTACTTC,CASSLALMGKEGEQYF
TRBD1,TRBJ1-2,TRBV30,-,TGTGCCTGGAGCCTCCTGACAGGGGTGGAGGATGGCTACACCTTC,CAWSLLTGVEDGYTF
TRBD1,TRBJ2-7,TRBV7-8,-,TGTGCCAGCAGCTTCCCCCCGGGACAGGGATACGAGCAGTACTTC,CASSFPPGQGYEQYF
TRBD1,TRBJ2-6,TRBV11-2,-,TGTGCCAGCAGGACAGGGCTCTCTGGGGCCAACGTCCTGACTTTC,CASRTGLSGANVLTF
-,TRBJ1-3,TRBV5-5,-,TGTGCCAGCAGCCCACAGGGTGTAGGAAACACCATATATTTT,CASSPQGVGNTIYF
-,TRBJ2-3,TRBV5-1,-,TGCGCCAGCAGCTTGGGCCAGGGGGGTGGTACAGATACGCAGTATTTT,CASSLGQGGGTDTQYF
TRBD1,TRBJ1-2,TRBV6-6,-,TGTGCCAGCAGTCCCGGGACAGCCTCCTATGGCTACACCTTC,CASSPGTASYGYTF
TRBD2,TRBJ2-1,TRBV6-5,-,TGTGCCAGCAGTAACTCGGGACTAGCGGGATATGAGCAGTTCTTC,CASSNSGLAGYEQFF
-,TRBJ1-3,TRBV18,-,TGTGCCAGCTCATACTCACAGGACCCCCGAACCACCATATATTTT,CASSYSQDPRTTIYF
-,TRBJ1-5,TRBV6-1,-,TGTGCCAGCAGTGAAAGCACCCAGGGGTTCCTCAATCAGCCCCAGCATTTT,CASSESTQGFLNQPQHF
TRBD1,TRBJ1-4,TRBV18,-,TGTGCCAGCTCACCGTCGACAGGGACTGGAGAAAAACTGTTTTTT,CASSPSTGTGEKLFF
-,TRBJ1-3,TRBV30,-,TGTGCCTCTTCTCAGGCTGGAAACACCATATATTTT,CASSQAGNTIYF
-,TRBJ2-3,TRBV4-2,-,TGTGCCAGCAGCCAAGTTACGGGCACAGATACGCAGTATTTT,CASSQVTGTDTQYF
-,TRBJ1-5,TRBV6-5,-,TGTGCCAGCAGTCGACTCGGGGGGGACAATCAGCCCCAGCATTTT,CASSRLGGDNQPQHF
-,TRBJ1-3,TRBV9,-,TGTGCCAGCAGCCCAACCTACACAGGGACGGCATCTGGAAACACCATATATTTT,CASSPTYTGTASGNTIYF
-,TRBJ1-3,TRBV2,-,TGTGCCAGCAGTTTCCTAGCGGGGGGGGGACTATCTGGAAACACCATATATTTT,CASSFLAGGGLSGNTIYF
-,TRBJ2-3,TRBV29-1,-,TGCAGCGTTGGGGGGAGGACACGACTTCGCACAGATACGCAGTATTTT,CSVGGRTRLRTDTQYF
-,TRBJ1-1,TRBV6-5,few,TGTGCCAGCAGTTCAGACACTAACACTGAAGCTTTCTTT,CASSSDTNTEAFF
-,TRBJ2-1,TRBV7-9,-,TGTGCCAGCAGCTCGTTCGGGGAGCCGTTCTTC,CASSSFGEPFF
-,TRBJ1-6,TRBV4-2,-,TGTGCCAGCAGCCAAGAAGTGACTTCCGGGACATCTCCACCCCTCCACTTT,CASSQEVTSGTSPPLHF
TRBD2,TRBJ2-7,TRBV10-1,-,TGCGCCAGCAGTCGACTAGCGGGGGACGAGCAGTACTTC,CASSRLAGDEQYF
TRBD2,TRBJ2-5,TRBV2,-,TGTGCCAGCATTGATGCGGGGGGACCTTGGACCCAGTACTTC,CASIDAGGPWTQYF
-,TRBJ2-3,TRBV24-1,-,TGTGCCACCCCCCCCGAGGGAGTGGGCACAGATACGCAGTATTTT,CATPPEGVGTDTQYF
TRBD1,TRBJ1-3,TRBV19,-,TGTGCCAGCAGGGGGTATGGAAACACCATATATTTT,CASRGYGNTIYF
-,TRBJ2-3,TRBV11-3,-,TGTGCCAGCAGCTTAAACGGGGGTGTAAATACGCAGTATTTT,CASSLNGGVNTQYF
TRBD2,TRBJ2-1,TRBV10-1,-,TGCGCCAGCAGTCCAGCGGGAGGGCCTCGGGATGAGCAGTTCTTC,CASSPAGGPRDEQFF
-,TRBJ1-1,TRBV30,-,TGTGCCTGGAGCCTACAGAAGAACACTGAAGCTTTCTTT,CAWSLQKNTEAFF
-,TRBJ2-3,TRBV21-1,-,TGTGCCAGCAGGGTTTGTTTAGCAGGCACAGATACGCAGTATTTT,CASRVCLAGTDTQYF
-,TRBJ1-2,TRBV19,-,TGTGCCAGTACCATCACGGCCGGGGGAACAGGAAATAACTATGGCTACACCTTC,CASTITAGGTGNNYGYTF
TRBD2,TRBJ2-2,TRBV18,-,TGTGCCAGCTCACCACCGAGCGGGGGCGCCGTCGGGGAGCTGTTTTTT,CASSPPSGGAVGELFF
TRBD2,TRBJ2-2,TRBV13,few,TGTGCCAGCAGCTTAGGACTCCTAGCGGGAGGTTACCAGAACACCGGGGAGCTGTTTTTT,CASSLGLLAGGYQNTGELFF
-,TRBJ1-2,TRBV7-2,once,TGTGCCAGCAGCCAACAGGAAAACTATGGCTACACCTTC,CASSQQENYGYTF
-,TRBJ2-7,TRBV2,-,TGTGCCAGCACCGGTCGGAGCTCCTACGAGCAGTACTTC,CASTGRSSYEQYF
-,TRBJ1-4,TRBV7-9,-,TGTGCCAGCAGCTTTTCGGAGATTAATGAAAAACTGTTTTTT,CASSFSEINEKLFF
TRBD1,TRBJ2-1,TRBV11-2,once,TGTGCCAGCAGCCCTTCCGGGACAGGGGACAATGAGCAGTTCTTC,CASSPSGTGDNEQFF
TRBD2,TRBJ2-1,TRBV25-1,-,TGTGCCAGCAGTCGCAGCGGGGGGGCCGAGTCCTACAATGAGCAGTTCTTC,CASSRSGGAESYNEQFF
TRBD1,TRBJ1-1,TRBV10-1,-,TGCGCCAGCAGTGAAAGAACAGGGGCCCAAGGCCCGACTGAAGCTTTCTTT,CASSERTGAQGPTEAFF
-,TRBJ1-4,TRBV2,-,TGTGCCAGCAGTGAGGTCGGGGTACAGGGAGTGGGAAAACTGTTTTTT,CASSEVGVQGVGKLFF
TRBD1,TRBJ1-2,TRBV5-3,-,TGTGCCAGAAGCTTACCAACCGGGACAGGGGCTTACTATGGCTACACCTTC,CARSLPTGTGAYYGYTF
-,TRBJ1-5,TRBV19,once,TGTGCCAGCAACCCGGGGACACGAAGCAATCAGCCCCAGCATTTT,CASNPGTRSNQPQHF
TRBD1,TRBJ1-5,TRBV6-5,-,TGTGCCAGCAGCCCCGGGACAGGGAGTCAGCCCCAGCATTTT,CASSPGTGSQPQHF
-,TRBJ1-4,TRBV6-1,-,TGTGCCAGCAGTGGATCCGGAAGGGGCCTTAATGAAAAACTGTTTTTT,CASSGSGRGLNEKLFF
-,TRBJ2-3,TRBV6-5,-,TGTGCCAGCACCCTAGACCGATACAGCACAGATACGCAGTATTTT,CASTLDRYSTDTQYF
TRBD1,TRBJ1-2,TRBV6-1,-,TGTGCCAGCAGTGACGGCGACAGGGACTATGGCTACACCTTC,CASSDGDRDYGYTF
TRBD2,TRBJ2-3,TRBV2,-,TGTGCCAGCAGTGAGAGGCTAGCGGACACAGATACGCAGTATTTT,CASSERLADTDTQYF
-,TRBJ2-3,TRBV7-3,-,TGTGCCAGCAGCTCGGGACAACTCACAGATACGCAGTATTTT,CASSSGQLTDTQYF
-,TRBJ2-7,TRBV4-1,few,TGCGCCAGCAGCCCCTCTTTCCTAGACCTCTGGGACGAGCAGTACTTC,CASSPSFLDLWDEQYF
-,TRBJ2-1,TRBV19,-,TGTGCCAGTAGTATTTTCCCTTACAATGAGCAGTTCTTC,CASSIFPYNEQFF
TRBD2,TRBJ2-3,TRBV4-1,-,TGCGCCAGCAGCCAAGACGCGACGGGGACTAGCGGGAGTGTCACAGATACGCAGTATTTT,CASSQDATGTSGSVTDTQYF
-,TRBJ1-3,TRBV6-2/TRBV6-3,-,TGTGCCAGCAGCCCTAAGGGGGTGCTTCTCTCTGGAAACACCATATATTTT,CASSPKGVLLSGNTIYF
TRBD1,TRBJ1-1,TRBV3-1/TRBV3-2,few,TGTGCCAGCAGCCCGGGACAGGTGAACACTGAAGCTTTCTTT,CASSPGQVNTEAFF
-,TRBJ1-2,TRBV6-5,-,TGTGCCAGCAGCGCTTCTTCAGGGCATGGCTACACCTTC,CASSASSGHGYTF
-,TRBJ1-3,TRBV7-6,once,TGTGCCAGCAGCTTAAACCCACAGACTGGAAACACCATATATTTT,CASSLNPQTGNTIYF
-,TRBJ2-5,TRBV9,-,TGTGCCAGCAGCGGCGGGACCCAGATGAAGGAGACCCAGTACTTC,CASSGGTQMKETQYF
-,TRBJ1-4,TRBV5-5,-,TGTGCCAGCAGCTTGTCGAGGCAGGGAACAGCAACTAATGAAAAACTGTTTTTT,CASSLSRQGTATNEKLFF
-,TRBJ1-2,TRBV7-3,once,TGTGCCAGCAGCTTTAGCGGAGGGATGAACTATGGCTACACCTTC,CASSFSGGMNYGYTF